The present TCR beta chain was sequenced within a study of blood T cells in healthy people across ages. Study at large: Researchers report that template switching captured about one barcoded beta molecule per two T cells.

All donors came from Russia, were Caucasian and healthy, and spanned ages roughly 6 to 100. This clonotype showed up just a few times. The antigen remains undetermined. Study observations and caveats: Getting older went along with TCR beta diversity per million T cells dropping roughly linearly.

The CDR3 has 14 amino acids. Trimming removed 4 bases at V and 5 bases at J, with 13 bases between. Germline-derived CDR1 and CDR2 are SGHRS and YFSETQ. Through a sample-barcoded 5' primer and a J-beta primer mix, a second PCR was run for roughly 6 to 11 cycles. A tag from a template-switch adaptor with 12 random nucleotides marked each cDNA molecule. Via MiXCR, TCRdb re-called the 5' RACE reads, giving one row per CDR3 protein. The sample carries approximately 940,000 distinct CDR3 sequences, 40% to 60% recorded once. This chain uses TRBV5-1 with TRBJ1-5; D is possibly TRBD1 (5 bases). The sequence derives from a man aged 25 to 40 in good health. The material sequenced was blood. This CDR3 reads CASSTGGGDQPQHF. DNA for the CDR3: TGCGCCAGCAGCACAGGAGGTGGGGATCAGCCCCAGCATTTT.